The source of this T cell receptor beta chain is a study of blood T cell repertoires in COVID-19. TCRdb's table, derived via immunoSEQ multiplex PCR, lists solely in-frame clones and lacks some. The sample comprises 100,000 to 150,000 clones, about 91% of which are singletons, and 10% rests with the top ten. Per germline, CDR1 SGDLS and CDR2 YYNGEE. V lost 2 bases, J lost 8 bases, and 16 bases lay in between. The CDR3 consists of 14 residues. The sequence was obtained from a man over 45 with acute or convalescent COVID-19. This sequence joins TRBV9 and TRBJ1-2, with D uncertain. The sequencing input was peripheral blood. CDR3 in amino acids: CASSVETNFYGYTF. The CDR3 DNA is TGTGCCAGCAGCGTCGAGACAAATTTCTACGGCTACACCTTC.